Presented here are 2 T cell receptor beta chains from one specimen sequenced in a study of OX40 agonist ivuxolimab in advanced cancers. Libraries were prepared through the immunoSEQ multiplex PCR assay. Not all clones reach the TCRdb copy of this immuneACCESS table, which keeps in-frame sequences only. Checked studies attribute under half of the gap to unresolved V genes and leave the rest unexplained. Recorded for this sample are roughly 53,000 clones; 85% to 90% of them occurred a single time. Approximately 5% of the sample lies in the top ten. The specimen was CD4+ or CD8+ T cells sorted from blood, collected in a trial of the OX40 agonist ivuxolimab. All receptors derive from an adult with an advanced solid tumor such as melanoma, head and neck, liver or kidney cancer.

The J gene is TRBJ1-2, the V gene TRBV19, with D possibly being TRBD1 (5 bases). The CDR3 has 13 amino acids. From germline, CDR1 is LNHDA and CDR2 SQIVND (reference sequence). V was cut by 6 bases and J by 1 base, with 9 bases left in between. The CDR3 reads CASSRQSNYGYTF. The CDR3 region has the DNA TGTGCCAGTAGCCGACAGAGTAACTATGGCTACACCTTC.

This chain's CDR3 is CASSRARDPFYGYTF. As DNA, the CDR3 is TGTGCCAGCAGCCGAGCCCGGGACCCGTTCTATGGCTACACCTTC. The chain links TRBV5-6 to TRBJ1-2; tentatively, D is TRBD1 (5 bases). The V gene lost 4 bases and the J gene lost 4 bases, with 17 bases spanning the gap. The CDR3 consists of 15 residues. CDR1 and CDR2 (germline): SGHDT, YYEEEE.